Each of the 3 T cell receptor beta chains below was sequenced from the same sample in a study of fetal regulatory T cell absence and autoimmunity. Measured with immunoSEQ multiplex PCR; TCRdb has only the in-frame clones, and not every one. The sample has 95,000 or so clones, 55% to 75% seen once. The sequenced material came from pancreas tissue. The receptors shown here come from a male donor with IPEX syndrome.

The chain joins TRBV5-3 to TRBJ2-2, with D tentatively TRBD1 or TRBD2 (7 bases each). TRBV5-3 is known as an ORF, though its function is uncertain. This CDR3 comprises 16 residues. V lost 4 bases, J lost 3 bases, and 16 bases lay in between. CDR3 DNA: TGTGCCAGAAGCAAGCAGGGGGAGGGGTACACCGGGGAGCTGTTTTTT. It is translated as CARSKQGEGYTGELFF.

This clone was detected once. The rearrangement uses TRBV4-1 and TRBJ2-7; possibly TRBD1 for D (6 bases). Trimming took off 1 base at V and 5 bases at J, with 21 bases between the two ends. The CDR3 contains 17 residues. Germline loops: CDR1 MGHRA, CDR2 YSYEKL. The CDR3 DNA is TGCGCCAGCAGCCAAGCCCACGACAGGCCCCTTAGGGACGAGCAGTACTTC. Its translation is CASSQAHDRPLRDEQYF.

The gene calls are TRBV14 and TRBJ2-1; D is unresolved. Germline V gene lookup returns CDR1 SGHDN and CDR2 FVKESK. V was shortened by 1 base and J by 9 bases, with 7 bases between the two germline ends. The CDR3 loop spans 12 amino acids. The CDR3 here is CASSQAPGEQFF. CDR3 DNA sequence: TGTGCCAGCAGCCAAGCCCCAGGTGAGCAGTTCTTC.